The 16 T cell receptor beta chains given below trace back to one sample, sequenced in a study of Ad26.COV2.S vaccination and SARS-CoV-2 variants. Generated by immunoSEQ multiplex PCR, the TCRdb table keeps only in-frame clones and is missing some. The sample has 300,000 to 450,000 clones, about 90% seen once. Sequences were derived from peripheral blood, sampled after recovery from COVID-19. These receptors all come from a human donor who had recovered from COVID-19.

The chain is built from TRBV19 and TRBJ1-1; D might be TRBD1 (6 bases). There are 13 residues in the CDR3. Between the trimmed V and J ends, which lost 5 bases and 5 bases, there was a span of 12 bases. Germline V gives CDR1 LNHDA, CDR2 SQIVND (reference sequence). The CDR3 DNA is TGTGCCAGTAGTTTAGGGGGGGCAACTGAAGCTTTCTTT. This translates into CASSLGGATEAFF.

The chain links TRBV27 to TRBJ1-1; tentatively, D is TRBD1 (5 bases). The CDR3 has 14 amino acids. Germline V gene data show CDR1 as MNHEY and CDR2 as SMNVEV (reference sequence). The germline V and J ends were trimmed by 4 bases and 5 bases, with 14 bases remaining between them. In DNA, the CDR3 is TGTGCCAGCAGTTCGAGGCCCTGGGGGACTGAAGCTTTCTTT. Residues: CASSSRPWGTEAFF.

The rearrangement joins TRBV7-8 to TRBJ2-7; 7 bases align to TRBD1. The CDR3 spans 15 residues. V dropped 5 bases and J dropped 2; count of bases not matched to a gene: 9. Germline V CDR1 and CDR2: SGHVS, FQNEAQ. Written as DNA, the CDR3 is TGTGCCAGCAGCCCTACCTCCGGGACAGCCTACGAGCAGTACTTC. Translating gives CASSPTSGTAYEQYF.

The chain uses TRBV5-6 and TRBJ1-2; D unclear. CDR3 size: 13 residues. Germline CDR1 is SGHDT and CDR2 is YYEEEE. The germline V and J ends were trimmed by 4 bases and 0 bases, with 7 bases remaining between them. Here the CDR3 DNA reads TGTGCCAGCAGCGCATTCCCTAACTATGGCTACACCTTC. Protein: CASSAFPNYGYTF.

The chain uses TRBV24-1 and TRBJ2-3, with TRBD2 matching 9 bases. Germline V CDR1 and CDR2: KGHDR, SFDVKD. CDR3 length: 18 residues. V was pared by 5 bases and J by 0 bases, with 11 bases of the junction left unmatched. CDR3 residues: CATSGIAGEITSTDTQYF. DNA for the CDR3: TGTGCCACCAGTGGTATAGCGGGGGAGATCACTAGCACAGATACGCAGTATTTT.

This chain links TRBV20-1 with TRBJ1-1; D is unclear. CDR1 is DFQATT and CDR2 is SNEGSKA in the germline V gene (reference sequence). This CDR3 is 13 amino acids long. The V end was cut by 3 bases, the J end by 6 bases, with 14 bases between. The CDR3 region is CSASSLVVAEAFF. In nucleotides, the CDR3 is TGCAGTGCTAGTTCGTTGGTGGTTGCTGAAGCTTTCTTT.

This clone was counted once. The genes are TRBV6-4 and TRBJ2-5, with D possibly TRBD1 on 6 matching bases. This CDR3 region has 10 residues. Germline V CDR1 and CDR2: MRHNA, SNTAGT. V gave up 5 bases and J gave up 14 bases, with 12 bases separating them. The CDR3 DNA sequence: TGTGCCAGCAGTCGGCAGGGGACATACTTC. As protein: CASSRQGTYF.

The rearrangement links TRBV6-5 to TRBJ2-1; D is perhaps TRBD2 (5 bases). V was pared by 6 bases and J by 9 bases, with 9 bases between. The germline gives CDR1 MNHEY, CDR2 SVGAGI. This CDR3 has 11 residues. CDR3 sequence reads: CASRETTEQFF. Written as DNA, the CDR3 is TGTGCCAGCAGGGAGACTACTGAGCAGTTCTTC.

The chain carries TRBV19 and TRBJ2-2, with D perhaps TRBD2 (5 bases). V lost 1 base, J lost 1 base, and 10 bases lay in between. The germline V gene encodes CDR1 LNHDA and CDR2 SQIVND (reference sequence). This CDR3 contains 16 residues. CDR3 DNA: TGTGCCAGTAGTATAGCGGGGAGCCTGAACACCGGGGAGCTGTTTTTT. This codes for CASSIAGSLNTGELFF.

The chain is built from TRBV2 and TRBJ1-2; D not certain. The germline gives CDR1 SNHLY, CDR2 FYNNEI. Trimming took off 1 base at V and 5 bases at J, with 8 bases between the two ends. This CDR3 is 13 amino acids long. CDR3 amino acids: CASSEGLGYGYTF. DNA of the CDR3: TGTGCCAGCAGTGAAGGTCTGGGATATGGCTACACCTTC. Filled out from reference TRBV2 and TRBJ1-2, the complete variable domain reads EPEVTQTPSHQVTQMGQEVILRCVPISNHLYFYWYRQILGQKVEFLVSFYNNEISEKSEIFDDQFSVERPDGSNFTLKIRSTKLEDSAMYFCASSEGLGYGYTFGSGTRLTVV.

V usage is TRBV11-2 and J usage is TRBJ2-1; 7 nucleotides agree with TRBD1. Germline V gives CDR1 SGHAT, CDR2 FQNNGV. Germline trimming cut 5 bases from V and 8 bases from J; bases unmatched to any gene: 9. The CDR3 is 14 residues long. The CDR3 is CASSLRDSEHEQFF. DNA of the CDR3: TGTGCCAGCAGCCTCCGGGACAGTGAGCATGAGCAGTTCTTC.

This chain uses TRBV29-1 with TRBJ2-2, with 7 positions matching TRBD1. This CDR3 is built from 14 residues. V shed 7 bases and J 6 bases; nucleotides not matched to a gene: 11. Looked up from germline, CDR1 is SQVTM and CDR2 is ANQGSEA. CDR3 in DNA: TGCAGCGGACTTAGACAGGGATATCCCGGGGAGCTGTTTTTT. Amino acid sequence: CSGLRQGYPGELFF.

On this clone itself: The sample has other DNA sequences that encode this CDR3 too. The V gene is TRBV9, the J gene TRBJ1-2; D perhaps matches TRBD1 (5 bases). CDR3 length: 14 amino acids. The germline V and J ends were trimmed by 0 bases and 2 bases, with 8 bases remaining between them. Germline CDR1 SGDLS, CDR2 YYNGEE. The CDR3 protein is CASSVATGNYGYTF. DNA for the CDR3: TGTGCCAGCAGCGTAGCAACAGGCAACTATGGCTACACCTTC.

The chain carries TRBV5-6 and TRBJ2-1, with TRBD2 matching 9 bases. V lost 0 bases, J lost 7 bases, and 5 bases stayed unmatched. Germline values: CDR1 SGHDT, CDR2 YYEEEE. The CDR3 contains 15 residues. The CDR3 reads CASSLVGRGGNEQFF. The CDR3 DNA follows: TGTGCCAGCAGCTTGGTAGGGCGGGGGGGAAATGAGCAGTTCTTC.

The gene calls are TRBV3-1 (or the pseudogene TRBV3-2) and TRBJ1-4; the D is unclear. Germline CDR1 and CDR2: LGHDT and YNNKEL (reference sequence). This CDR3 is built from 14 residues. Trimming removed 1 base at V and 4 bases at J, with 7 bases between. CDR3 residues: CASSQGRINEKLFF. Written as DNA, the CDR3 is TGTGCCAGCAGCCAAGGACGGATTAATGAAAAACTGTTTTTT.

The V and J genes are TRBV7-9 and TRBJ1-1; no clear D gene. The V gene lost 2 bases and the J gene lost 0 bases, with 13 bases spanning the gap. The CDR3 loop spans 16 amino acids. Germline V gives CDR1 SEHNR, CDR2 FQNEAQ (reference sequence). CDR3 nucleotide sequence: TGTGCCAGCAGCTTAAGCAGGCTGATGATGAACACTGAAGCTTTCTTT. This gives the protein CASSLSRLMMNTEAFF. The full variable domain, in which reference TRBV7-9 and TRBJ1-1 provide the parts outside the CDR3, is DTGVSQNPRHKITKRGQNVTFRCDPISEHNRLYWYRQTLGQGPEFLTYFQNEAQLEKSRLLSDRFSAERPKGSFSTLEIQRTEQGDSAMYLCASSLSRLMMNTEAFFGQGTRLTVV.